The source of this T cell receptor beta chain is a study of T-cell memory formation after mild COVID-19 (dated by TCRdb to the early 2020s). Describing the broader study: TCR sequence clusters from the two donors were found to be largely donor specific. T-cell clones expanding and contracting after mild COVID-19 in a couple of donors were tracked by longitudinal TCRalpha and TCRbeta repertoire sequencing. Two young, previously healthy adult volunteers, one female and one male, were included in the cohort. Overall results and qualifications from the work: The second-wave clones that peaked on day 37 were not confirmed to be SARS-CoV-2 specific. Clones that contracted from day 15 to 85 showed balanced CD4/CD8 phenotypes, whereas a second wave of clones that expanded from day 15 to 37 leaned towards CD4+. Only a couple of mild cases were covered by the study, and larger cohorts that include severe cases with pre-infection samples were considered necessary. Contracting CD4+ clones were located mainly in the CM and EM memory subsets, whereas CD8+ clones were found to be enriched in EMRA. The detection of some responding clones in pre-infection memory suggests that pre-existing cross-reactive memory T cells joined the SARS-CoV-2 response.

This clonotype was seen many times. Its antigen remains unidentified. No base quality values were provided; no much bigger clone lies one nucleotide off. PBMCs were isolated by Ficoll-Paque density gradient centrifugation. The instrument was an Illumina NovaSeq 6000. cDNA libraries for TCRalpha and TCRbeta were prepared by 5'RACE using constant-segment primers, with sample barcodes and unique molecular identifiers added. RNA was extracted from every sample with Trizol reagent. Library amplification was performed in two PCR steps, and a second sample barcode and Illumina TruSeq adapters were introduced in the second step. Sequencing of the libraries was done on an Illumina NovaSeq, producing 2 x 150 bp paired-end reads. Concerning the study's data processing: Demultiplexing of reads and collapsing into UMI-guided consensus sequences were performed with migec v1.2.7. Using mixcr v2.1.11, UMI consensuses were aligned to TRA and TRB V and J templates and then assembled into clonotypes. Expanded or contracted clonotypes were those called significant by both edgeR and NoisET, with noise models trained on biological replicates. edgeR calls used a false discovery rate-adjusted p below 0.01 and a log2 fold-change threshold of 1. PCA with hierarchical clustering of max-normalized trajectories of the 1000 most abundant clonotypes was used as exploratory dynamics analysis. Separately sequenced CD4+ and CD8+ repertoires were used to assign the CD4 or CD8 phenotype of responding clones. TCRdb's own reprocessing of the public reads used fastp at Q25 and MiXCR and kept productive beta chains. Each CDR3 protein gets just one entry, which takes the most common genes and DNA from the rows behind it. The V and J calls were determined by TCRdb, not by the authors. This sample has around 440,000 distinct CDR3 sequences in its table, and roughly 18% of those were observed once. The ten most abundant clones make up around 12% of the sample.

From its cysteine to its phenylalanine, the CDR3 spans 14 amino acids. CDR3 DNA is the only sequence kept; it has 42 bases, read in frame from the first base. Looking up the germline V gene yields CDR1 SGHTA and CDR2 FQGNSA. Trimmed from V: 7 bases; trimmed from J: 6 bases; junction bases lacking a gene match: 9. This clonotype was sampled from an adult woman who had mild COVID-19 (a few samples of this study predate the infection). The sample titles of this study are shuffled in the database, so cell type and time point are left out; the donor was told from shared clones. Rearrangement joined TRBV7-2 to TRBJ2-7; 10 junctional bases match TRBD1. Sequenced input: PBMCs or a T cell subset sorted from them (not recorded which). The CDR3 in this case is CASNRDRGLAEQYF. Read as DNA, the sequence is TGTGCCAGCAATAGGGACAGGGGTTTGGCCGAGCAGTACTTC.